The sequence of this T cell receptor (beta chain) was determined in a study of blood T cell repertoires in COVID-19. Study in general: Samples came from the United States, Italy and Spain, spanning acute and convalescent COVID-19.

This clone has more than one count but fewer than ten. Only in-frame clones appear in the TCRdb table, and some are missing; sequencing was by immunoSEQ multiplex PCR. The sample lists under 250,000 clones; about 86% were seen once. The CDR3 loop spans 13 amino acids. Germline CDR1 MGHDK, CDR2 SYGVNS. V was pared by 6 bases and J by 6 bases, with 14 bases between. This clonotype was sampled from a woman under 40 who had recovered from COVID-19. The V and J genes are TRBV25-1 and TRBJ1-1, with a weak D call TRBD1 (6 bases). Specimen: peripheral blood. CDR3 coding DNA: TGTGCCAGCAGGGGGGGGCCAGGCTCTGAAGCTTTCTTT. The encoded protein is CASRGGPGSEAFF.